The 10 T cell receptor beta chains below come from one sample, sequenced in a study of control samples from healthy donors and cancer patients. The repertoire was sequenced with immunoSEQ multiplex PCR; TCRdb's copy has only in-frame clones and lacks some. In the table there are hundreds of thousands of clones, about four fifths of which are singletons. The sequencing sample was made of PBMCs. The origin of the receptors is a woman in her sixties or seventies with lung cancer.

The rearrangement joins TRBV11-2 to TRBJ2-2, with no clear D. In germline, CDR1 is SGHAT, CDR2 FQNNGV. The CDR3 covers 12 residues. The V end was cut by 2 bases, the J end by 4 bases, with 2 bases between. The CDR3 is CASSLSTGELFF. CDR3 nucleotide sequence: TGTGCCAGCAGCTTATCCACCGGGGAGCTGTTTTTT.

V usage is TRBV24-1 and J usage is TRBJ2-5, with 8 bases lining up with TRBD2. Per the germline V gene, CDR1 is KGHDR and CDR2 is SFDVKD. The CDR3 is made up of 15 amino acids. V lost 9 bases to trimming and J lost 5 bases; unmatched junction nucleotides: 13. Here the CDR3 reads CATGLWAGGGETQYF. The CDR3 bases are TGTGCCACCGGCCTTTGGGCGGGAGGCGGGGAGACCCAGTACTTC.

This chain links TRBV12-3 or TRBV12-4 with TRBJ1-5; no definite D call. The V end was cut by 4 bases, the J end by 0 bases, with 4 bases between. This CDR3 is 13 amino acids long. The CDR3 spells CASSYSSNQPQHF. In DNA form, the CDR3 reads TGTGCCAGCAGTTACAGTAGCAATCAGCCCCAGCATTTT.

The V and J genes are TRBV5-1 and TRBJ1-2, with 7 bases that match TRBD1. The CDR3 loop spans 14 amino acids. Germline trimming cut 5 bases from V and 8 bases from J; bases unmatched to any gene: 12. CDR1 is SGHRS and CDR2 is YFSETQ in the germline V gene. CDR3: CASSGQAGGRGYTF. The CDR3 DNA follows: TGCGCCAGCAGTGGACAGGCCGGTGGTAGGGGCTACACCTTC.

V is TRBV3-1 (or the pseudogene TRBV3-2) and J is TRBJ1-5; D gene uncertain. The CDR3 totals 13 residues. V lost 2 bases and J lost 3, with 5 bases in between. Germline values: CDR1 LGHDT, CDR2 YNNKEL (reference sequence). The CDR3 reads CASSQTFNQPQHF. DNA for the CDR3: TGTGCCAGCAGCCAAACTTTCAATCAGCCCCAGCATTTT.

J is TRBJ2-1 and V is TRBV5-1; TRBD1 matches at 8 bases. The CDR3 is 14 amino acids. J was trimmed by 5 bases and V by 4 bases; bases with no gene match: 5. Germline CDR1 reads SGHRS; CDR2 reads YFSETQ. CDR3 in DNA: TGCGCCAGCAGCGAGGGACAGGAAGACAATGAGCAGTTCTTC. Translating it yields CASSEGQEDNEQFF.

In DNA, the CDR3 is TGTGCCAGCAGTTTGGGCAGCGGGGGCACAGATACGCAGTATTTT. Its translation is CASSLGSGGTDTQYF. This chain uses TRBV11-1 with TRBJ2-3; 7 bases align to TRBD2. The V segment lost 6 bases and the J segment 1 base; nucleotides outside the gene matches: 7. This CDR3 has 15 residues. Germline values: CDR1 SGHAT, CDR2 FQDESV (reference sequence). The whole variable domain, remainder taken from reference TRBV11-1 and TRBJ2-3, is EAEVAQSPRYKITEKSQAVAFWCDPISGHATLYWYRQILGQGPELLVQFQDESVVDDSQLPKDRFSAERLKGVDSTLKIQPAELGDSAMYLCASSLGSGGTDTQYFGPGTRLTVL.

This clone has a handful of counts. This chain connects TRBV10-1 to TRBJ2-3; 10 positions agree with TRBD1. The V segment lost 4 bases and the J segment 5 bases; nucleotides outside the gene matches: 6. The length of the CDR3 is 15 residues. Germline V gene lookup returns CDR1 WNHNN and CDR2 SYGVQD (reference sequence). The CDR3 DNA sequence: TGCGCCAGCAGTGGGCTGACAGGGGGCGAAGATACGCAGTATTTT. Protein sequence: CASSGLTGGEDTQYF.

The rearrangement joins TRBV2 to TRBJ2-4; 8 nucleotides align to TRBD2. Germline CDR1 reads SNHLY; CDR2 reads FYNNEI. The CDR3 is 14 residues long. Losses at the gene ends were 11 bases for V and 4 bases for J; bases not matched to a gene: 10. The CDR3: CAGSREAAKNIQYF. The CDR3 nucleotides are TGTGCCGGATCGCGGGAGGCGGCAAAAAACATTCAGTACTTC.

V and J are TRBV7-3 and TRBJ2-2; a weak D match, TRBD2 (6 bases). Looked up from germline, CDR1 is SGHTA and CDR2 is FQGTGA. V lost 2 bases to trimming and J lost 3 bases, with 7 bases between them. The CDR3 has 14 residues. The CDR3, as DNA: TGTGCCAGCAGCTTAGGGGGGTACACCGGGGAGCTGTTTTTT. Protein sequence: CASSLGGYTGELFF.